The clone carrying this T cell receptor (beta chain) has a single count. The sample originates from a study of blood T cell repertoires in COVID-19. Study-wide context: Material from acute and convalescent COVID-19 was sourced from the United States, Italy and Spain. From T cells, B-cell-depleted T cells, or PBMCs came the material, which was cDNA or gDNA.

The junction had 3 bases not matched to a gene; V was cut back by 11 bases and J by 3 bases. This CDR3 is built from 12 residues. CDR1 is KGHSH, CDR2 LQKENI, per germline. How the authors handled the data: By means of reference gene primer amplification, nucleated cell counts were estimated. The method was immunoSEQ multiplex PCR; TCRdb's version includes in-frame clones alone and lacks a portion of them. That table furnishes V, J and clone size, whereas the DNA furnished D and trimming. The table has some 390,000 clones, around 91% seen once. Participant-reported clinical history was the basis for cohort assignment.

Sequencing was done on a sample of PBMCs or T cells enriched from blood (not recorded which). The J gene is TRBJ1-2, the V gene TRBV18; 10 nucleotides agree with TRBD1. This sequence originates from a man aged 30-40 years who had recovered from COVID-19. The CDR3 loop is CAGQGEHYGYTF. CDR3 sequence (DNA): TGTGCCGGACAGGGGGAACACTATGGCTACACCTTC.